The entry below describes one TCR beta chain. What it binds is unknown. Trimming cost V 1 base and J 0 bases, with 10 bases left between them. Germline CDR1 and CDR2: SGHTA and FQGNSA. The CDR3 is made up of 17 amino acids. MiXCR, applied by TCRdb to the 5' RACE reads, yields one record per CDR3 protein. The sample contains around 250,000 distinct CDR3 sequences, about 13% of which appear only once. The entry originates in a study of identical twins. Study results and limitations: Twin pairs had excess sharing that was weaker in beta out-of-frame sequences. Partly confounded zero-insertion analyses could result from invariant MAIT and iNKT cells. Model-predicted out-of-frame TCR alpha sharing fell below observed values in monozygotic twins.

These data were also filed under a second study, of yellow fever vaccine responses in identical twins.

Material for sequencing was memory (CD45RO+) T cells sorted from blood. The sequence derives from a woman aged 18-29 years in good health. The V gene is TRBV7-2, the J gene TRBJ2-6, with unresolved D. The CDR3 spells CASSLVVGTSGANVLTF. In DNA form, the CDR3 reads TGTGCCAGCAGCTTAGTTGTCGGAACCTCTGGGGCCAACGTCCTGACTTTC.